A selection of T cell receptor beta chains follows, all from one sample in a study of cytomegalovirus exposure and HLA in healthy donors. Only in-frame clones appear in the TCRdb table, and some are missing; sequencing was by immunoSEQ multiplex PCR. The sample lists about 170,000 clones; 80% were seen once. Material for sequencing was PBMCs. The source of these receptors is a man aged 25-40 years in good health and CMV-seropositive. Both conserved end residues are trimmed from each CDR3. The order of the fields is V gene, J gene, clone size, CDR3 protein. Only part of the rows carry a size: once, few, many, or a class if the clone is expanded.

TRBV6-1,.,once,ASSEMLASVYEQY
TRBV18,TRBJ1-4,.,ASSPLSGTGGLDDEKLF
TRBV4-3,TRBJ1-5,.,ASSQATGSNQPQH
TRBV5-6,TRBJ1-1,.,ASSLAEDLNTEAF
TRBV6-7,TRBJ2-3,.,ASSYAGTRIATDTQY
TRBV6-1,TRBJ1-1,.,ASSDRANTEAF
TRBV7-3,TRBJ2-2,.,ASSSKPSAHGELF
TRBV7-9,TRBJ2-2,.,ASHGGSGSSVGELF
TRBV7-8,TRBJ1-1,.,ASSSRGRGVMNTEAF
TRBV6-5,TRBJ1-3,.,ASSRPSTGGNTIY
TRBV5-1,TRBJ1-2,.,ASSVTGNYGYT
TRBV7-9,TRBJ2-2,.,ASSLDFTAGELF
TRBV7-9,TRBJ1-2,.,ASSSDGTANYGYT
TRBV21-1,TRBJ1-1,.,ASSPRTEAF
TRBV7-2,TRBJ1-1,.,ASSLQVRAEAF
TRBV27,TRBJ1-4,.,ASSWGRPREKLF
TRBV30,TRBJ1-2,.,AWAQGINGYT
TRBV6-5,TRBJ1-1,.,ASRRRERGEAF
TRBV2,TRBJ2-5,.,ASSGDRVSETQY
TRBV11-2,TRBJ1-1,.,ASSLDLRGTEAF
TRBV25-1,TRBJ1-2,few,ASSEYRGDGYT
TRBV25-1,TRBJ2-5,.,ASSDNRVQETQY
TRBV6-1,TRBJ2-5,few,ASSEGRQGRDY
TRBV5-1,TRBJ2-7,once,ASSLGSGSSTYEQY
TRBV6-5,TRBJ2-7,few,ASSVTGAPYEQY
TRBV6-5,TRBJ1-4,.,ASSYSTGSNEKLF
TRBV5-4,TRBJ1-6,.,ASSATGTGMSPLH
TRBV5-6,TRBJ2-7,.,ASSFRTGTQY
TRBV27,TRBJ2-3,.,ASSRLAGTDTQY